The 29 T cell receptor beta chains listed next were all sequenced from one sample in a study of blood T cells in healthy people across ages. A sample-barcoded 5' primer and a J-beta primer mix were used in a second PCR of about 6 to 11 cycles. TCRdb analysed the 5' RACE reads with MiXCR anew, one entry per CDR3 protein. The table includes a few hundred thousand distinct CDR3 sequences, 25% to 30% detected once. The sample taken for sequencing was blood. These receptors all stem from a woman in her 70s in good health.

A few counts support this clonotype. The CDR3 loop is CASSRTLNTIYF. The CDR3 region has the DNA TGTGCCAGCAGCCGGACGCTAAACACCATATATTTT. The gene calls are TRBV14 and TRBJ1-3; D gene unclear. The germline V and J ends were trimmed by 4 bases and 6 bases, with 7 bases remaining between them. Germline V gene data show CDR1 as SGHDN and CDR2 as FVKESK. The CDR3 sequence is 12 residues long.

A few counts support this clonotype. This chain connects TRBV4-1 to TRBJ2-5, with TRBD2 matching over 11 bases. Germline CDR1 reads MGHRA; CDR2 reads YSYEKL. The CDR3 contains 16 residues. V lost 1 base to trimming and J lost 5 bases; unmatched junction nucleotides: 6. The CDR3: CASSQGLAGGPETQYF. The CDR3 coding sequence is TGCGCCAGCAGCCAAGGATTAGCGGGAGGGCCGGAGACCCAGTACTTC.

This clonotype was detected a few times. The chain couples TRBV20-1 to TRBJ2-2; D is undetermined. The V and J ends lost 0 bases and 6 bases respectively, with 5 bases between them. Germline CDR1 reads DFQATT; CDR2 reads SNEGSKA (reference sequence). The CDR3 is 12 amino acids. The CDR3 spells CSARDAPGELFF. The CDR3 DNA reads TGCAGTGCTAGAGACGCCCCCGGGGAGCTGTTTTTT.

This clonotype was seen only a few times. The chain carries TRBV10-3 and TRBJ2-3; the D gene is possibly TRBD2 (5 bases). The germline gives CDR1 ENHRY, CDR2 SYGVKD. Trimming took 5 bases from V and 4 from J, leaving 10 bases between them. CDR3 length equals 13 residues. CDR3 coding DNA: TGTGCCATCAGTCCTCCCGGGGCAGATACGCAGTATTTT. Translation gives CAISPPGADTQYF.

The J gene is TRBJ2-3, the V gene TRBV28; D is possibly TRBD2 (6 bases). Germline V gene data show CDR1 as MDHEN and CDR2 as SYDVKM. V shed 1 base and J shed 3 bases, with 11 bases lying between them. CDR3 size: 15 residues. The CDR3 spells CASSLFSGGTDTQYF. The CDR3 region has the DNA TGTGCCAGCAGTTTATTTAGCGGCGGGACAGATACGCAGTATTTT.

This clonotype was recorded a few times. The rearrangement joins TRBV20-1 to TRBJ1-5; D remains ambiguous. The CDR3 has 13 amino acids. Germline CDR1 is DFQATT and CDR2 is SNEGSKA (reference sequence). The V end was cut by 7 bases, the J end by 2 bases, with 12 bases between. The CDR3 DNA follows: TGCAGTGTCGGCCTTGGCGGCAATCAGCCCCAGCATTTT. It is translated as CSVGLGGNQPQHF.

This clonotype was observed a handful of times. This sequence joins TRBV18 and TRBJ1-3; 7 nucleotides line up with TRBD1. CDR1 is KGHSH, CDR2 LQKENI, per germline. The trim removed 3 bases at V and 3 bases at J, leaving 14 bases unmatched. The CDR3 sequence is 18 residues long. CDR3 region: CASSPQPFPGQIGNTIYF. As DNA, the CDR3 is TGTGCCAGCTCACCTCAGCCATTTCCGGGACAGATTGGAAACACCATATATTTT.

This clonotype was seen just once. This chain joins TRBV5-1 and TRBJ2-1; D assignment may be TRBD1 or TRBD2 (5 bases each). CDR1 is SGHRS and CDR2 is YFSETQ in the germline V gene. The CDR3 consists of 15 residues. Between the trimmed V and J ends, which lost 1 base and 4 bases, there was a span of 12 bases. The CDR3 nucleotides are TGCGCCAGCAGCTTGCAGGGAGTCCGATACAATGAGCAGTTCTTC. This gives the protein CASSLQGVRYNEQFF.

The V call is TRBV5-1, the J call TRBJ1-1, with D unresolved. Trimming cost V 5 bases and J 1 base, with 12 bases left between them. The CDR3 runs to 14 residues. The germline CDR1 and CDR2 sequences are SGHRS and YFSETQ. The CDR3 here is CASRRSGRNTEAFF. DNA of the CDR3: TGCGCCAGCAGAAGGAGTGGCAGGAACACTGAAGCTTTCTTT.

This clonotype was counted a few times. The rearrangement links TRBV18 to TRBJ1-1; TRBD1 might be the D (6 bases). Trimming cost V 4 bases and J 7 bases, with 10 bases left between them. CDR1 KGHSH and CDR2 LQKENI come from the germline V gene. This CDR3 region has 12 residues. CDR3 coding DNA: TGTGCCAGCTCACTAAACAGGGATGAAGCTTTCTTT. This codes for CASSLNRDEAFF.

V gene TRBV28 combines with J gene TRBJ2-3, with TRBD2 matching over 13 bases. This CDR3 region has 12 residues. CDR1 is MDHEN, CDR2 SYDVKM, per germline. Trimming took 5 bases from V and 14 from J; bases not matched to a gene: 4. CDR3 nucleotides: TGTGCCAGCAGTGTGACTAGCGGGAGGTGGTATTTT. Translated: CASSVTSGRWYF.

This clonotype has only a few counts. The chain carries TRBV29-1 and TRBJ1-5, with 8 positions matching TRBD1. V was pared by 4 bases and J by 3 bases, with 8 bases of the junction left unmatched. Germline V gene sequence: CDR1 SQVTM, CDR2 ANQGSEA. The CDR3 loop spans 15 amino acids. This CDR3 is CSVAQGTGNNQPQHF. CDR3 nucleotide sequence: TGCAGCGTTGCCCAAGGGACAGGAAACAATCAGCCCCAGCATTTT.

The genes are TRBV7-9 and TRBJ1-1, with unresolved D. The CDR3 extends over 14 amino acids. V was shortened by 0 bases and J by 1 base, with 6 bases between the two germline ends. CDR1 SEHNR and CDR2 FQNEAQ come from the germline V gene (reference sequence). CDR3 residues: CASSLAPENTEAFF. CDR3 nucleotide sequence: TGTGCCAGCAGCTTAGCCCCCGAGAACACTGAAGCTTTCTTT. Drawing the rest from reference TRBV7-9 and TRBJ1-1, the complete variable domain is DTGVSQNPRHKITKRGQNVTFRCDPISEHNRLYWYRQTLGQGPEFLTYFQNEAQLEKSRLLSDRFSAERPKGSFSTLEIQRTEQGDSAMYLCASSLAPENTEAFFGQGTRLTVV.

The gene calls are TRBV24-1 and TRBJ2-1, with unresolved D. V shed 0 bases and J shed 6 bases, with 2 bases lying between them. The CDR3 runs to 12 residues. Germline CDR1 KGHDR, CDR2 SFDVKD. DNA for the CDR3: TGTGCCACCAGTGATTTGTTCAATGAGCAGTTCTTC. Its translation: CATSDLFNEQFF.

The V call is TRBV5-1, the J call TRBJ1-4; D remains ambiguous. Germline-derived CDR1 and CDR2 are SGHRS and YFSETQ. V was shortened by 6 bases and J by 3 bases, with 21 bases between the two germline ends. This CDR3 is built from 17 residues. The CDR3 DNA reads TGCGCCAGCACCCTTGGAACTACAACCGTATCTAATGAAAAACTGTTTTTT. The encoded protein is CASTLGTTTVSNEKLFF.

This clonotype was recorded at least ten times. The chain uses TRBV27 and TRBJ1-5, with a weak D call TRBD1 (6 bases). The germline V gene has CDR1 MNHEY and CDR2 SMNVEV (reference sequence). The CDR3 totals 15 residues. Trimming shortened V by 4 bases and J by 3 bases, and 13 bases separated the two germline ends. The CDR3, as DNA: TGTGCCAGCAGTTATTCGGGGGGCTCCAATCAGCCCCAGCATTTT. It specifies CASSYSGGSNQPQHF.

The chain combines TRBV20-1 with TRBJ2-5; a possible D gene is TRBD1 (5 bases). Germline V gene sequence: CDR1 DFQATT, CDR2 SNEGSKA (reference sequence). V shed 2 bases and J shed 2 bases, with 15 bases lying between them. This CDR3 has 15 residues. The CDR3 region is CSARTNIGVQETQYF. In nucleotides, the CDR3 is TGCAGTGCTAGAACAAACATAGGGGTTCAAGAGACCCAGTACTTC.

The CDR3 region has the DNA TGTGCCAACAAGATTAGCGGGAGGCGCACCGGGGAGCTGTTTTTT. Amino acids: CANKISGRRTGELFF. The V and J genes are TRBV12-3 or TRBV12-4 and TRBJ2-2; 10 nucleotides line up with TRBD2. V lost 10 bases and J lost 4; bases outside the gene matches: 9. The CDR3 has 15 residues.

The chain has TRBV11-2 and TRBJ2-3, with D perhaps being TRBD1 or TRBD2 (6 bases each). Germline CDR1 SGHAT, CDR2 FQNNGV. This CDR3 has 17 amino acids. The V end lost 3 bases, the J end lost 6 bases, and 22 bases lay between the germline ends. The CDR3, as DNA: TGTGCCAGCAGCTTGAGTGGGGGGTATCAGGGGCAGGATACGCAGTATTTT. Residues: CASSLSGGYQGQDTQYF.

The CDR3 sequence is CASSESASGGIETQYF. The CDR3 DNA sequence: TGCGCCAGCAGTGAGTCTGCTAGCGGGGGAATCGAGACCCAGTACTTC. The chain joins TRBV10-1 to TRBJ2-5, with TRBD2 identical over 10 bases. Trimming took 0 bases from V and 5 from J; bases not matched to a gene: 6. The CDR3 is 16 amino acids. Germline V gene lookup returns CDR1 WNHNN and CDR2 SYGVQD (reference sequence).

This clonotype was detected only a few times. The chain links TRBV5-1 to TRBJ2-7; TRBD2 matches 10 bases. Germline CDR1 and CDR2: SGHRS and YFSETQ. J was trimmed by 3 bases and V by 3 bases; bases with no gene match: 3. CDR3 length: 14 amino acids. The CDR3 sequence: CASSWTSGDYEQYF. DNA for the CDR3: TGCGCCAGCAGCTGGACTAGCGGTGACTACGAGCAGTACTTC.

The sample holds a few counts of this clonotype. Sequence at one end of the junction differs from germline and may be a read error. The DNA of the CDR3 is TGTGCCGGCAGTAACCGTGTTACAACCTATGGCTACACCTTC. As protein: CAGSNRVTTYGYTF. The V call is TRBV6-2 or TRBV6-3, the J call TRBJ1-2; no definite D call. Per germline, CDR1 MNHEY and CDR2 SVGEGT. CDR3 size: 14 residues.

The chain recombines TRBV29-1 with TRBJ1-4; TRBD1 agrees at 7 bases. Germline V lookup: CDR1 SQVTM, CDR2 ANQGSEA. This CDR3 comprises 15 residues. V dropped 5 bases and J dropped 1; count of bases not matched to a gene: 7. The CDR3 is CSVRQGEVTNEKLFF. The DNA of the CDR3 is TGCAGCGTTCGACAGGGAGAAGTAACTAATGAAAAACTGTTTTTT. Variable domain in full (rest from reference TRBV29-1 and TRBJ1-4): SAVISQKPSRDICQRGTSLTIQCQVDSQVTMMFWYRQQPGQSLTLIATANQGSEATYESGFVIDKFPISRPNLTFSTLTVSNMSPEDSSIYLCSVRQGEVTNEKLFFGSGTQLSVL.

This chain joins TRBV5-6 and TRBJ2-3; D uncertain. The CDR3 is 15 amino acids. The V end was cut by 1 base, the J end by 2 bases, with 11 bases between. Germline loops: CDR1 SGHDT, CDR2 YYEEEE. The DNA of the CDR3 is TGTGCCAGCAGCTTGTCTACCGGAATCACAGATACGCAGTATTTT. Its protein product is CASSLSTGITDTQYF.

The chain couples TRBV18 to TRBJ1-2; tentatively, D is TRBD1 (5 bases). Trimming stripped 3 bases from V and 3 bases from J, with 8 bases between. The CDR3 is made up of 13 amino acids. Germline V gene sequence: CDR1 KGHSH, CDR2 LQKENI. CDR3 coding DNA: TGTGCCAGCTCACCGGACAAAGACTATGGCTACACCTTC. As protein: CASSPDKDYGYTF. The entire variable domain, with the rest obtained from reference TRBV18 and TRBJ1-2, is as follows: NAGVMQNPRHLVRRRGQEARLRCSPMKGHSHVYWYRQLPEEGLKFMVYLQKENIIDESGMPKERFSAEFPKEGPSILRIQQVVRGDSAAYFCASSPDKDYGYTFGSGTRLTVV.

The genes are TRBV29-1 and TRBJ2-5; 7 positions agree with TRBD1. J gave up 4 bases and V 6 bases, and 8 bases lay outside the gene matches. This CDR3 has 13 amino acids. The germline gives CDR1 SQVTM, CDR2 ANQGSEA. CDR3 protein: CSVWAGGRETQYF. In DNA, the CDR3 is TGCAGCGTGTGGGCAGGGGGACGAGAGACCCAGTACTTC.

This clonotype has at least ten counts. The CDR3 here is CASSSSPGLNGGYGYTF. CDR3 sequence (DNA): TGTGCCAGCAGTTCCAGTCCAGGCCTGAATGGTGGCTATGGCTACACCTTC. The V and J genes are TRBV28 and TRBJ1-2; no reliable D call. The CDR3 loop spans 17 amino acids. V was clipped by 4 bases and J by 4 bases, with 22 bases between them. CDR1 is MDHEN, CDR2 SYDVKM, per germline.

The V and J genes are TRBV5-1 and TRBJ2-7; no clear D. Matching the DNA end better, TRBJ2-1 makes the J call doubtful. This CDR3 is 15 amino acids long. Germline loops: CDR1 SGHRS, CDR2 YFSETQ. CDR3 sequence: CASSLVPTNPNEQFF. The CDR3 coding sequence is TGCGCCAGCAGCTTGGTTCCGACCAACCCCAATGAGCAGTTCTTC.

This clonotype came up once. CDR3 sequence (DNA): TGCAGTGCTAGAGATCGGGTCGCGAATGAAAAACTGTTTTTT. Its protein is CSARDRVANEKLFF. The gene calls are TRBV20-1 and TRBJ1-4; D gene ambiguous. Trimming took off 0 bases at V and 5 bases at J, with 10 bases between the two ends. CDR1 is DFQATT, CDR2 SNEGSKA, per germline (reference sequence). The CDR3 sequence is 14 residues long.